The 30 T cell receptor beta chains below all came from one sample that was sequenced in a study of blood T cell repertoires in COVID-19. Here immunoSEQ multiplex PCR was the method, and the copy in TCRdb shows in-frame clones only, minus some. The repertoire has fewer than 350,000 clones, around 88% of them found once; the top ten carry under 7%. The sample taken for sequencing was PBMCs or T cells enriched from blood (not recorded which). The receptors here all came from a middle-aged woman who had recovered from COVID-19.

This clone occurred a few times. This chain links TRBV10-3 with TRBJ1-5; D remains unclear. The ends were cut back, 2 bases at V and 9 bases at J, with 8 bases in the middle. Germline loops: CDR1 ENHRY, CDR2 SYGVKD. The CDR3 consists of 12 residues. CDR3 in DNA: TGTGCCATCAGTGAGCAGAATTCGCCCCAGCATTTT. As protein: CAISEQNSPQHF.

This chain's CDR3 is CASSLGGYEQFF. The CDR3 DNA is TGTGCCAGCAGTTTAGGAGGCTATGAGCAGTTCTTC. This chain uses TRBV28 with TRBJ2-1; a possible D gene is TRBD2 (5 bases). V was clipped by 2 bases and J by 8 bases, with 7 bases between them. This CDR3 spans 12 amino acids. Germline V gives CDR1 MDHEN, CDR2 SYDVKM. Filled out from reference TRBV28 and TRBJ2-1, the complete variable domain reads DVKVTQSSRYLVKRTGEKVFLECVQDMDHENMFWYRQDPGLGLRLIYFSYDVKMKEKGDIPEGYSVSREKKERFSLILESASTNQTSMYLCASSLGGYEQFFGPGTRLTVL.

The J gene is TRBJ2-7, the V gene TRBV7-2; 7 bases match TRBD1. The CDR3 is 14 residues long. Per germline, CDR1 SGHTA and CDR2 FQGNSA. V shed 5 bases and J 9 bases; nucleotides not matched to a gene: 13. The CDR3 protein is CASSNRQGALGQYF. The CDR3 coding sequence is TGTGCCAGCAGCAACCGACAGGGAGCCCTCGGGCAGTACTTC.

J is TRBJ2-3 and V is TRBV6-5; D might be TRBD2 (6 bases). V was cut by 4 bases and J by 1 base, with 9 bases left in between. Germline CDR1 and CDR2: MNHEY and SVGAGI. CDR3 length: 14 residues. CDR3 DNA: TGTGCCAGCAGTTGGCAGCGGGGCACAGATACGCAGTATTTT. Protein sequence: CASSWQRGTDTQYF.

The rearrangement joins TRBV30 to TRBJ2-7; 14 bases fit TRBD2. V shed 8 bases, J shed 6 bases, and the junction held 9 bases outside the gene matches. The CDR3 covers 14 residues. Germline CDR1 GTSNPN, CDR2 SVGIG (reference sequence). The CDR3 here is CAGQTSGRGREQYF. The DNA for the CDR3 is TGTGCCGGACAGACTAGCGGGAGGGGACGCGAGCAGTACTTC.

This chain joins TRBV27 and TRBJ2-5; 7 bases agree with TRBD1. Germline CDR1 MNHEY, CDR2 SMNVEV (reference sequence). CDR3 size: 13 residues. The ends lost 1 base at V and 5 bases at J; junction bases unmatched: 1. CDR3 bases: TGTGCCAGCAGTTTATGGGGACAGGAGACCCAGTACTTC. Amino acid sequence: CASSLWGQETQYF.

This chain connects TRBV18 to TRBJ2-1, with 8 positions matching TRBD1. The V and J ends lost 3 bases and 4 bases, in that order; junction bases with no gene match: 2. Germline assignment: CDR1 KGHSH and CDR2 LQKENI. The CDR3 has 14 amino acids. CDR3 nucleotide sequence: TGTGCCAGCTCACCGACAGGGGTGTACAATGAGCAGTTCTTC. It specifies CASSPTGVYNEQFF.

This chain joins TRBV19 and TRBJ1-3; D gene uncertain. Germline V lookup: CDR1 LNHDA, CDR2 SQIVND (reference sequence). The ends were cut back, 5 bases at V and 0 bases at J, with 17 bases in the middle. This CDR3 has 17 amino acids. The CDR3 region is CASSHRGHASSGNTIYF. The CDR3 region has the DNA TGTGCCAGTAGTCACCGAGGCCACGCGAGCTCTGGAAACACCATATATTTT.

This chain joins TRBV6-2 or TRBV6-3 and TRBJ2-7, with D tentatively TRBD2 (5 bases). The V end lost 6 bases, the J end lost 0 bases, and 15 bases lay between the germline ends. The length of the CDR3 is 15 residues. Germline V gene data show CDR1 as MNHEY and CDR2 as SVGEGT. CDR3 region: CASSQGLFISYEQYF. CDR3 bases: TGTGCCAGCAGCCAAGGACTCTTCATCTCCTACGAGCAGTACTTC.

This clone has just a few counts. V and J are TRBV6-2 or TRBV6-3 and TRBJ2-7; no clear D gene. Trimming pared 6 bases from V and 0 bases from J, leaving 6 bases between. Germline assignment: CDR1 MNHEY and CDR2 SVGEGT. The CDR3 consists of 12 residues. The CDR3, as DNA: TGTGCCAGCAGCTTCAGCTCCTACGAGCAGTACTTC. It translates to CASSFSSYEQYF.

This chain links TRBV7-9 with TRBJ2-4; possible D gene TRBD2, 6 bases. There are 14 residues in the CDR3. Trimming left V 5 bases short and J 0 bases short, with 8 bases between. The germline V gene encodes CDR1 SEHNR and CDR2 FQNEAQ (reference sequence). The CDR3 region has the DNA TGTGCCAGCAGCCTGGGGGGAGCCAAAAACATTCAGTACTTC. Encoded protein: CASSLGGAKNIQYF.

This clone was detected only once. V and J are TRBV28 and TRBJ1-2; D remains unclear. In germline, CDR1 is MDHEN, CDR2 SYDVKM. V dropped 8 bases and J dropped 4 bases, with 8 bases sitting between them. The CDR3 runs to 11 residues. CDR3 protein: CASRELYGYTF. CDR3 DNA: TGTGCCAGCCGAGAGCTCTATGGCTACACCTTC.

The V call is TRBV7-8, the J call TRBJ1-3; 7 bases match TRBD1. With V trimmed by 4 bases and J by 0 bases, 3 bases remained unmatched. The CDR3 length is 15 residues. Germline V lookup: CDR1 SGHVS, CDR2 FQNEAQ. The CDR3 loop is CASSSTGNSGNTIYF. The DNA of the CDR3 is TGTGCCAGCAGCTCGACAGGGAACTCTGGAAACACCATATATTTT.

The CDR3 spells CASSQGRLRGGNEQFF. The CDR3 DNA follows: TGCGCCAGCAGCCAAGGTAGGCTTCGCGGTGGAAATGAGCAGTTCTTC. The rearrangement joins TRBV4-1 to TRBJ2-1; D not certain. The CDR3 covers 16 residues. Germline V gene sequence: CDR1 MGHRA, CDR2 YSYEKL. V gave up 1 base and J gave up 7 bases, with 17 bases separating them.

J is TRBJ2-2 and V is TRBV24-1; 8 bases align to TRBD2. CDR3 length: 16 residues. J lost 1 base, V lost 4 bases, and 4 bases had no gene match. In germline, CDR1 is KGHDR, CDR2 SFDVKD. The CDR3, as DNA: TGTGCCACCAGTGACTCGGGACTAGAGAACACCGGGGAGCTGTTTTTT. The encoded protein is CATSDSGLENTGELFF.

This chain uses TRBV5-4 with TRBJ1-2; the match to TRBD1 covers 8 bases. CDR3 size: 13 residues. After removal of 2 bases from V and 7 bases from J, the junction contained 4 bases not matched to a gene. Germline V gene data show CDR1 as SGHNT and CDR2 as YYREEE (reference sequence). CDR3 amino acids: CASSFRDRPGYTF. The CDR3 DNA sequence: TGTGCCAGCAGCTTCCGGGACAGGCCTGGCTACACCTTC.

The V and J genes are TRBV7-9 and TRBJ1-1; D is perhaps TRBD1 (5 bases). Germline V gives CDR1 SEHNR, CDR2 FQNEAQ (reference sequence). The CDR3 spans 12 residues. The ends were cut back, 5 bases at V and 9 bases at J, with 13 bases in the middle. CDR3 amino acids: CASSPPGGKAFF. DNA of the CDR3: TGTGCCAGCAGCCCCCCTGGGGGGAAAGCTTTCTTT.

The chain carries TRBV15 and TRBJ2-1, with TRBD2 matching 7 bases. V was clipped by 7 bases and J by 8 bases; unmatched bases: 17. Germline assignment: CDR1 LNHNV and CDR2 YYDKDF (reference sequence). The CDR3 extends over 16 amino acids. The CDR3 is CATTSIMAGEADEQFF. For the CDR3, the DNA is TGTGCCACCACTTCTATAATGGCGGGAGAAGCTGATGAGCAGTTCTTC.

This chain connects TRBV7-9 to TRBJ1-3; D uncertain. The CDR3 length is 15 residues. Germline V gene lookup returns CDR1 SEHNR and CDR2 FQNEAQ (reference sequence). With 0 bases removed from V and 3 bases from J, the gap between germline ends came to 9 bases. Here the CDR3 DNA reads TGTGCCAGCAGCTTAGCGCTATTCGGTGGAAACACCATATATTTT. This codes for CASSLALFGGNTIYF.

This clone has a single count. The rearrangement links TRBV7-2 to TRBJ2-7; possibly TRBD2 for D (5 bases). Germline V gene data show CDR1 as SGHTA and CDR2 as FQGNSA. The CDR3 totals 13 residues. The V and J ends lost 3 bases and 3 bases respectively, with 9 bases between them. CDR3 loop: CASSFGLSYEQYF. CDR3 DNA: TGTGCCAGCAGCTTCGGACTTAGCTACGAGCAGTACTTC.

With regard to this clone: At the DNA level, this CDR3 is encoded by other sequences in the same sample as well. CDR3 nucleotide sequence: TGTGCCTGGAGTGCCAGGGACAATCAGCCCCAGCATTTT. As protein: CAWSARDNQPQHF. J is TRBJ1-5 and V is TRBV30; a weak D match, TRBD1 (5 bases). The CDR3 has 13 amino acids. Trimming took off 1 base at V and 3 bases at J, with 7 bases between the two ends. From germline, CDR1 is GTSNPN and CDR2 SVGIG (reference sequence).

The chain links TRBV3-1 (or the pseudogene TRBV3-2) to TRBJ1-4; D is possibly TRBD1 (6 bases). Germline V gene lookup returns CDR1 LGHDT and CDR2 YNNKEL (reference sequence). The CDR3 length is 15 residues. V dropped 1 base and J dropped 4 bases, with 10 bases sitting between them. CDR3 in DNA: TGTGCCAGCAGCCAAGCGGACAGTAGTAATGAAAAACTGTTTTTT. This encodes CASSQADSSNEKLFF.

This chain links TRBV19 with TRBJ2-7, with 10 positions matching TRBD2. The CDR3 is 15 residues long. Trimming took 0 bases from V and 5 from J; bases not matched to a gene: 4. Germline V lookup: CDR1 LNHDA, CDR2 SQIVND (reference sequence). The CDR3 DNA follows: TGTGCCAGTAGTATAGACTTAGCGGGAGGCGACGAGCAGTACTTC. Protein product: CASSIDLAGGDEQYF. The full variable domain, completed using reference TRBV19 and TRBJ2-7, is DGGITQSPKYLFRKEGQNVTLSCEQNLNHDAMYWYRQDPGQGLRLIYYSQIVNDFQKGDIAEGYSVSREKKESFPLTVTSAQKNPTAFYLCASSIDLAGGDEQYFGPGTRLTVT.

The chain employs TRBV5-6 and TRBJ2-1; no clear D gene. Trimming stripped 0 bases from V and 8 bases from J, with 6 bases between. Germline loops: CDR1 SGHDT, CDR2 YYEEEE. The CDR3 consists of 12 residues. The CDR3 spells CASSLGRHEQFF. Here the CDR3 DNA reads TGTGCCAGCAGCTTGGGGCGGCATGAGCAGTTCTTC.

Here the CDR3 DNA reads TGTGCCAGCAGGTCCGGGACAGGATTCTGGGGGGCCAACGTCCTGACTTTC. This sequence encodes CASRSGTGFWGANVLTF. The rearrangement uses TRBV28 and TRBJ2-6; 8 nucleotides match TRBD1. The CDR3 loop spans 17 amino acids. V lost 6 bases to trimming and J lost 4 bases; unmatched junction nucleotides: 11. CDR1 and CDR2 (germline): MDHEN, SYDVKM.

The J gene is TRBJ2-7, the V gene TRBV30; 7 positions agree with TRBD2. Losses at the gene ends were 5 bases for V and 0 bases for J; bases not matched to a gene: 7. The germline gives CDR1 GTSNPN, CDR2 SVGIG (reference sequence). The CDR3 loop spans 14 amino acids. The CDR3 sequence is CAWARLAGSYEQYF. The CDR3 region has the DNA TGTGCCTGGGCCCGACTAGCCGGCTCCTACGAGCAGTACTTC.

This clone was recorded a few times. This chain uses TRBV28 with TRBJ1-1; TRBD1 is a possible D gene (6 bases). With 6 bases removed from V and 0 bases from J, the gap between germline ends came to 14 bases. The CDR3 runs 15 residues. Germline CDR1 reads MDHEN; CDR2 reads SYDVKM. CDR3 protein: CASSQQGPLNTEAFF. The CDR3 DNA follows: TGTGCCAGCAGCCAACAGGGCCCCCTGAACACTGAAGCTTTCTTT.

The V call is TRBV15, the J call TRBJ2-5; TRBD1 aligns across 9 bases. The junction had 10 bases not matched to a gene; V was cut back by 9 bases and J by 5 bases. Germline CDR1 reads LNHNV; CDR2 reads YYDKDF (reference sequence). The CDR3 covers 14 residues. CDR3 coding DNA: TGTGCCACAGCCAGAGACAGGGGGTTGGAGACCCAGTACTTC. Protein: CATARDRGLETQYF.

The V gene is TRBV20-1, the J gene TRBJ2-1, with TRBD2 matching 8 bases. Germline V lookup: CDR1 DFQATT, CDR2 SNEGSKA (reference sequence). CDR3 length equals 11 residues. With 3 bases clipped from V and 12 bases from J, the junction kept 4 bases outside the gene matches. This chain's CDR3 is CSARLAGPQFF. The CDR3 nucleotides read TGCAGTGCTAGGTTAGCGGGGCCGCAGTTCTTC.

This chain uses TRBV3-1 (or the pseudogene TRBV3-2) with TRBJ2-1, with 13 bases aligning to TRBD2. The CDR3 length is 18 residues. After removal of 0 bases from V and 6 bases from J, the junction contained 8 bases not matched to a gene. Germline V lookup: CDR1 LGHDT, CDR2 YNNKEL (reference sequence). The DNA for the CDR3 is TGTGCCAGCAGCCAAGACCCACTAGCGGGAGGGCCGGGCAATGAGCAGTTCTTC. This gives the protein CASSQDPLAGGPGNEQFF.